This is a list of T cell receptor beta chains from one sample in a study of cytomegalovirus exposure and HLA in healthy donors. This table comes from immunoSEQ multiplex PCR, and its TCRdb copy is limited to in-frame clones, with some not included. Of 190,000 or so clones listed, 80% to 85% are singletons. Sample: PBMCs. The receptors were sampled from a middle-aged man in good health and CMV-seronegative. CDR3s include the opening cysteine and the closing phenylalanine or tryptophan. The D gene is left open where the match is weak. The size of a clone is reported for some rows only, either as once, few or many, or as a class for expanded clones.

>-|14|TRBJ1-2|TRBD1|TRBV6-5
CASSSTGGVGGYTF
TGTGCCAGCAGTTCCACAGGGGGCGTAGGGGGCTACACCTTC
>-|12|TRBJ1-2|-|TRBV19
CASLRGNYGYTF
TGTGCCAGCCTCAGGGGCAACTATGGCTACACCTTC
>-|15|TRBJ2-7|TRBD2|TRBV7-9
CASSATRGGLDEQYF
TGTGCCAGCAGCGCAACCCGGGGGGGGCTGGACGAGCAGTACTTC
>-|14|TRBJ1-6|-|TRBV6-1
CASRAGTLNSPLHF
TGTGCCAGCAGGGCCGGGACACTGAATTCACCCCTCCACTTT
>-|13|TRBJ2-5|-|TRBV11-2
CASSLNLRREQYF
TGTGCCAGCAGCTTAAATCTGAGGAGAGAGCAGTACTTC
>-|12|TRBJ1-6|-|TRBV9
CASSGELSPLHF
TGTGCCAGCAGCGGTGAGCTTTCACCCCTCCACTTT
>-|17|TRBJ2-3|TRBD2|TRBV9
CASSPRMGLAGIDTQYF
TGTGCCAGCAGTCCTAGGATGGGACTAGCGGGAATAGATACGCAGTATTTT
>-|12|TRBJ2-1|TRBD2|TRBV7-6
CASSTWTSRKFF
TGTGCCAGCAGCACCTGGACTAGCAGGAAGTTCTTC
>-|13|TRBJ2-1|TRBD2|TRBV2
CASTRTSVGEQFF
TGTGCCAGCACCAGGACTAGCGTTGGCGAGCAGTTCTTC
>once|12|TRBJ2-5|-|TRBV10-2
CASSESGETQYF
TGCGCCAGCAGTGAGTCTGGCGAGACCCAGTACTTC
>few|13|TRBJ2-7|TRBD1|TRBV14
CASSHRQGYEQYF
TGTGCCAGCAGCCACAGACAGGGGTACGAGCAGTACTTC
>-|15|TRBJ1-2|-|TRBV27
CASSSPTRGVGGYTF
TGTGCCAGCAGTTCCCCCACCAGGGGTGTGGGGGGCTACACCTTC
>-|14|TRBJ1-2|-|TRBV25-1
CASSLRRQFYGYTF
TGTGCCAGCAGTTTACGTCGCCAGTTTTATGGCTACACCTTC
>-|15|TRBJ2-7|TRBD2|TRBV28
CASSPGLAGAYEQYF
TGTGCCAGCAGTCCAGGACTAGCGGGAGCCTACGAGCAGTACTTC
>-|17|TRBJ1-3|-|TRBV7-3
CASSLTAATASGNTIYF
TGTGCCAGCAGCTTGACCGCCGCGACAGCCTCTGGAAACACCATATATTTT
>-|12|TRBJ1-1|-|TRBV6-5
CASSFTTGSAFF
TGTGCCAGCAGTTTCACAACAGGTAGTGCTTTCTTT
>-|16|TRBJ2-2|TRBD2|TRBV5-4
CASSRRPGLAIGELFF
TGTGCCAGCAGCAGACGACCGGGACTAGCCATCGGGGAGCTGTTTTTT
>-|12|TRBJ1-5|-|TRBV6-5
CASGRDNQPQHF
TGTGCCAGCGGCCGGGACAATCAGCCCCAGCATTTT
>-|15|TRBJ1-6|TRBD1|TRBV2
CASSTSGTVWTPLHF
TGTGCCAGCAGTACTTCCGGGACAGTGTGGACCCCCCTCCACTTT
>-|17|TRBJ1-6|-|TRBV6-1
CASSERGDNAYNSPLHF
TGTGCCAGCAGTGAAAGAGGGGACAATGCATATAATTCACCCCTCCACTTT
>-|13|TRBJ1-2|-|TRBV2
CASSDSANYGYTF
TGTGCCAGCAGTGACAGTGCTAACTATGGCTACACCTTC
>-|14|TRBJ2-7|-|TRBV6-4
CASSESVGSSEQYF
TGTGCCAGCAGTGAGAGTGTGGGGAGCTCAGAGCAGTACTTC
>-|13|TRBJ1-1|-|TRBV19
CASSIGEGTEAFF
TGTGCCAGTAGTATCGGTGAGGGCACTGAAGCTTTCTTT
>-|12|TRBJ2-7|-|TRBV2
CASSQATYEQYF
TGTGCCAGCAGCCAGGCCACCTACGAGCAGTACTTC
>-|13|TRBJ1-5|TRBD1|TRBV2
CASRGQGSQPQHF
TGTGCCAGCAGAGGACAGGGAAGCCAGCCCCAGCATTTT
>few|14|TRBJ2-7|TRBD1|TRBV6-1
CASRPGQRNYEQYF
TGTGCCAGCAGGCCGGGACAGCGAAACTACGAGCAGTACTTC
>once|15|TRBJ2-3|-|TRBV18
CASSPGQGKIDTQYF
TGTGCCAGCTCACCTGGGCAGGGGAAGATAGATACGCAGTATTTT
>-|15|TRBJ1-2|TRBD1|TRBV7-9
CSSSNRDRGAYGYTF
TGTTCCAGCAGCAACCGGGACAGGGGCGCCTATGGCTACACCTTC
>-|15|TRBJ1-2|-|TRBV7-2
CASSLAPGESYGYTF
TGTGCCAGCAGCTTAGCGCCAGGGGAGTCCTATGGCTACACCTTC
>-|13|TRBJ2-1|-|TRBV7-9
CASSLAAGNEQFF
TGTGCCAGCAGCTTAGCTGCCGGGAACGAGCAGTTCTTC
>-|16|TRBJ2-1|-|TRBV28
CASQRGGAFLYNEQFF
TGTGCCTCCCAGCGAGGGGGAGCCTTCCTTTACAATGAGCAGTTCTTC
>-|12|TRBJ2-2|-|TRBV7-2
CASSPQRWELFF
TGTGCCAGCAGCCCACAAAGATGGGAGCTGTTTTTT
>-|15|TRBJ2-7|TRBD1|TRBV5-6
CASSLADRPAYEQYF
TGTGCCAGCAGCTTGGCGGACAGGCCGGCCTACGAGCAGTACTTC
>-|14|TRBJ2-1|-|TRBV4-1
CASSQLTRDNEQFF
TGCGCCAGCAGCCAACTCACACGGGACAATGAGCAGTTCTTC
>once|15|TRBJ2-1|TRBD2|TRBV5-8
CASSLGLAELNEQFF
TGTGCCAGCAGCTTGGGACTAGCCGAACTCAATGAGCAGTTCTTC
>-|16|TRBJ1-2|-|TRBV15
CATSRPDHLEDYGYTF
TGTGCCACCAGCAGACCCGACCACCTGGAGGACTATGGCTACACCTTC
>-|14|TRBJ1-2|TRBD1|TRBV7-2
CASSFPGQGYGYTF
TGTGCCAGCAGCTTCCCGGGACAGGGTTATGGCTACACCTTC
>-|15|TRBJ2-5|TRBD1|TRBV5-5
CASSIGQGDGETQYF
TGTGCCAGCAGCATTGGACAGGGAGATGGGGAGACCCAGTACTTC
>-|16|TRBJ2-1|TRBD1|TRBV7-2
CASSGPGQGSYNEQFF
TGTGCCAGCAGCGGGCCGGGACAGGGGTCCTACAATGAGCAGTTCTTC
>-|15|TRBJ2-7|TRBD2|TRBV6-6
CASRAFGGGNYEQYF
TGTGCCAGCAGAGCTTTCGGCGGGGGTAACTACGAGCAGTACTTC
>-|15|TRBJ1-2|-|TRBV7-3
CASSPGGSSNYGYTF
TGTGCCAGCAGCCCAGGAGGGTCATCAAACTATGGCTACACCTTC
>-|14|TRBJ2-7|-|TRBV18
CASSPIQGAQKQYF
TGTGCCAGCTCACCAATACAGGGCGCACAAAAGCAGTACTTC
>-|13|TRBJ2-7|-|TRBV7-9
CSSSFARLDEQYF
TGTTCCAGCAGCTTCGCTAGACTAGACGAGCAGTACTTC
>-|13|TRBJ1-1|-|TRBV12-5
CASGPQGVPEAFF
TGTGCTAGTGGTCCTCAAGGGGTACCTGAAGCTTTCTTT
>-|16|TRBJ2-1|-|TRBV10-2
CASSEPLRGPYNEQFF
TGCGCCAGCAGTGAGCCACTGCGGGGCCCCTACAATGAGCAGTTCTTC
>-|15|TRBJ1-4|-|TRBV7-9
CASSLVGDGGEKLFF
TGTGCCAGCAGCTTAGTGGGGGACGGAGGGGAAAAACTGTTTTTT
>-|13|TRBJ1-5|TRBD1|TRBV18
CASSPPSRDRAHF
TGTGCCAGCTCACCACCGTCCAGGGACAGGGCGCATTTT
>-|15|TRBJ1-5|TRBD1|TRBV11-2
CASSADRGGNQPQHF
TGTGCCAGCAGCGCCGACAGGGGGGGAAATCAGCCCCAGCATTTT
>-|13|TRBJ1-3|-|TRBV30
CAWSAGAGNTIYF
TGTGCCTGGAGTGCTGGGGCCGGAAACACCATATATTTT
>-|13|TRBJ2-5|TRBD1|TRBV29-1
CSAGGRGQETQYF
TGCAGCGCCGGGGGCAGGGGGCAGGAGACCCAGTACTTC
>-|14|TRBJ1-6|-|TRBV7-2
CASSLTGSYSPLHF
TGTGCCAGCAGCTTAACGGGGAGCTATTCACCCCTCCACTTT
>once|15|TRBJ2-3|-|TRBV9
CASSRGLDNTDTQYF
TGTGCCAGCAGCCGGGGACTGGACAACACAGATACGCAGTATTTT
>-|15|TRBJ2-5|-|TRBV7-2
CASSLGGKGQETQYF
TGTGCCAGCAGCTTAGGAGGGAAGGGACAAGAGACCCAGTACTTC
>-|15|TRBJ2-7|TRBD2|TRBV10-3
CATRTSGAFPYEQYF
TGTGCCACTCGGACTAGCGGGGCCTTTCCCTACGAGCAGTACTTC
>-|15|TRBJ2-7|TRBD1|TRBV19
CASRPRGTADYEQYF
TGTGCCAGTAGGCCAAGGGGGACAGCAGACTACGAGCAGTACTTC
>-|14|TRBJ2-7|TRBD1|TRBV4-1
CASSRTGSSYEQYF
TGCGCCAGCAGCCGGACAGGTAGCTCCTACGAGCAGTACTTC
>-|14|TRBJ1-2|TRBD1|TRBV6-1
CASKPGQGIYGYTF
TGTGCCAGCAAGCCGGGACAGGGGATTTATGGCTACACCTTC
>-|14|TRBJ2-5|-|TRBV15
CATSRDIAGETQYF
TGTGCCACCAGCAGAGATATCGCAGGGGAGACCCAGTACTTC
>-|14|TRBJ2-1|-|TRBV7-3
CASSSPLGRNEQFF
TGTGCCAGCAGCTCCCCCCTGGGGCGAAATGAGCAGTTCTTC
>-|14|TRBJ1-1|-|TRBV19
CASSSREMNTEAFF
TGTGCCAGTAGTTCGCGGGAAATGAACACTGAAGCTTTCTTT